The following is a T cell receptor beta chain sequence with its context. Its antigen is undetermined. These data originate in a study of human T cells and chemical hapten exposure. Study details: Chiefly women, the patients showed alopecia areata, totalis or universalis.

General study findings and limits: Controls formed significantly fewer large CDR3 similarity clusters than expanded TCRs did. With DPC sensitization, TCRs exceeding 1 in 1000 frequency showed no change.

The study used a library that attached unique molecular identifiers to individual cDNA molecules. TCRdb re-derived calls from the RACE reads in MiXCR, one entry per CDR3 protein. The data hold approximately 340,000 distinct CDR3 sequences, with around 7% observed a single time. Trimming cost V 3 bases and J 0 bases; bases outside gene matches: 10. Germline CDR1 reads MNHEY; CDR2 reads SMNVEV (reference sequence). This CDR3 region has 17 residues. As for time point: patch test 1, 2 weeks after DPC sensitization. Regarding treatment: therapeutic diphenylcyclopropenone sensitization with weekly scalp DPC.

The material sequenced was whole blood, taken in connection with sensitization to the hapten diphenylcyclopropenone (DPC). The chain couples TRBV27 to TRBJ1-1; 7 bases are shared with TRBD1. This clonotype was obtained from a woman aged 18-29 years with alopecia areata. Some clones in this sample may be carry-over from other donors' samples. CDR3 protein: CASSFYRPGQMNTEAFF. Written as DNA, the CDR3 is TGTGCCAGCAGTTTTTATCGCCCGGGACAGATGAACACTGAAGCTTTCTTT.